The 16 T cell receptor beta chains in this list originate from one sample, sequenced in a study of blood T cell repertoires in COVID-19. Some clones are missing from TCRdb's copy, which holds only in-frame ones; the method was immunoSEQ multiplex PCR. The sample has around 380,000 clones, 87% seen once. The specimen sequenced was PBMCs or T cells enriched from blood (not recorded which). The receptor source for this set is a young man who had recovered from COVID-19.

CDR3 region: CASSRTTSGPQETQYF. CDR3 nucleotides: TGTGCCAGCAGCCGGACCACTAGCGGACCACAAGAGACCCAGTACTTC. The rearrangement uses TRBV3-1 (or the pseudogene TRBV3-2) and TRBJ2-5; TRBD2 matches at 8 bases. The junction had 9 bases not matched to a gene; V was cut back by 4 bases and J by 2 bases. CDR3 size: 16 residues. CDR1 LGHDT and CDR2 YNNKEL come from the germline V gene (reference sequence).

This sequence joins TRBV7-8 and TRBJ1-5; maybe TRBD1 (6 bases). Trimming pared 5 bases from V and 9 bases from J, leaving 14 bases between. Germline lookup yields CDR1 SGHVS and CDR2 FQNEAQ. The CDR3 loop spans 13 amino acids. CDR3 sequence (DNA): TGTGCCAGCAGCCCCAGGGGCCCGGGGCCCCAGCATTTT. The encoded protein is CASSPRGPGPQHF.

In the case of this clone: This may be a read error, as it is one base from a much larger clone. The V gene is TRBV5-1, the J gene TRBJ1-5; perhaps TRBD1 as D (6 bases). CDR3 size: 15 residues. Germline CDR1 SGHRS, CDR2 YFSETQ. The CDR3 protein is CARSLAGGGDSPQHF. For the CDR3, the DNA is TGCGCCCGCAGCTTGGCCGGAGGGGGGGACTCGCCCCAGCATTTT.

A few counts support this clone. V gene TRBV7-9 combines with J gene TRBJ1-4, with TRBD1 as a possible D gene (6 bases). CDR3 length equals 14 residues. Germline loops: CDR1 SEHNR, CDR2 FQNEAQ (reference sequence). Trimming cost V 5 bases and J 4 bases, with 11 bases left between them. In DNA form, the CDR3 reads TGTGCCAGCAGCGGCAGGGGTCTTAATGAAAAACTGTTTTTT. Encoded protein: CASSGRGLNEKLFF.

The gene calls are TRBV12-5 and TRBJ1-1; 7 positions agree with TRBD1. The CDR3 extends over 16 amino acids. The V gene end was trimmed by 5 bases and the J gene end by 6 bases; junction bases not matched to a gene: 15. Germline V lookup: CDR1 LGHNT, CDR2 FRNRAP. CDR3 region: CASGRSFDTGVAEAFF. CDR3 coding DNA: TGTGCTAGTGGTCGATCGTTTGATACAGGGGTCGCTGAAGCTTTCTTT.

The CDR3 region is CASATGGAGNEKLFF. The CDR3 DNA sequence: TGTGCCAGCGCAACAGGGGGCGCGGGTAATGAAAAACTGTTTTTT. The chain joins TRBV6-5 to TRBJ1-4; 9 positions agree with TRBD1. The CDR3 runs 15 residues. V was pared by 8 bases and J by 4 bases, with 8 bases of the junction left unmatched. Looked up from germline, CDR1 is MNHEY and CDR2 is SVGAGI.

J is TRBJ2-1 and V is TRBV12-5; tentative D call: TRBD2 (6 bases). In germline, CDR1 is LGHNT, CDR2 FRNRAP. This CDR3 spans 17 amino acids. Between the trimmed V and J ends, which lost 0 bases and 2 bases, there was a span of 14 bases. The CDR3: CASGLVRGLGTYNEQFF. The DNA of the CDR3 is TGTGCTAGTGGTTTGGTACGGGGGTTAGGAACCTACAATGAGCAGTTCTTC.

The V call is TRBV19, the J call TRBJ2-7; the match to TRBD1 covers 8 bases. J lost 6 bases, V lost 5 bases, and 6 bases had no gene match. CDR1 LNHDA and CDR2 SQIVND come from the germline V gene (reference sequence). The CDR3 loop spans 13 amino acids. For the CDR3, the DNA is TGTGCCAGTAGTTCAGTGACAGGGGTCGAGCAGTACTTC. Protein product: CASSSVTGVEQYF. The full variable domain, rest sourced from reference TRBV19 and TRBJ2-7, is DGGITQSPKYLFRKEGQNVTLSCEQNLNHDAMYWYRQDPGQGLRLIYYSQIVNDFQKGDIAEGYSVSREKKESFPLTVTSAQKNPTAFYLCASSSVTGVEQYFGPGTRLTVT.

This sequence joins TRBV13 and TRBJ1-1; 7 positions match TRBD1. The CDR3 contains 13 residues. V was pared by 6 bases and J by 3 bases, with 4 bases of the junction left unmatched. CDR1 is PRHDT, CDR2 FYEKMQ, per germline (reference sequence). CDR3 nucleotides: TGTGCCAGCAGTCGAACAGGGGACACTGAAGCTTTCTTT. This translates into CASSRTGDTEAFF. Filled out from reference TRBV13 and TRBJ1-1, the complete variable domain reads AAGVIQSPRHLIKEKRETATLKCYPIPRHDTVYWYQQGPGQDPQFLISFYEKMQSDKGSIPDRFSAQQFSDYHSELNMSSLELGDSALYFCASSRTGDTEAFFGQGTRLTVV.

This rearrangement joins TRBV5-4 to TRBJ2-1; D remains ambiguous. The germline V gene encodes CDR1 SGHNT and CDR2 YYREEE (reference sequence). The CDR3 is 15 amino acids. The germline V and J ends were trimmed by 1 base and 3 bases, with 11 bases remaining between them. The CDR3 loop reads CASSLLFNFYNEQFF. The CDR3 bases are TGTGCCAGCAGCTTGCTTTTTAATTTCTACAATGAGCAGTTCTTC.

This rearrangement joins TRBV27 to TRBJ1-2, with D maybe TRBD1 (5 bases). CDR3 size: 15 residues. Germline values: CDR1 MNHEY, CDR2 SMNVEV (reference sequence). Deletions cut 4 bases from V and 4 bases from J, with 16 bases between. In DNA, the CDR3 is TGTGCCAGCAGTTCGCGATCAAGGGGCCCCTATGGCTACACCTTC. Translation: CASSSRSRGPYGYTF.

The rearrangement joins TRBV12-3 or TRBV12-4 to TRBJ2-2; D is possibly TRBD1 (6 bases). Trimming removed 5 bases from V and 4 bases from J, with 8 bases in between. This CDR3 contains 13 residues. The CDR3 region has the DNA TGTGCCAGCAGTCCAGGGGTCACCGGGGAGCTGTTTTTT. As protein: CASSPGVTGELFF.

The chain links TRBV15 to TRBJ2-3; tentatively, D is TRBD2 (6 bases). CDR1 is LNHNV, CDR2 YYDKDF, per germline (reference sequence). The germline V and J ends were trimmed by 1 base and 6 bases, with 17 bases remaining between them. This CDR3 spans 16 amino acids. CDR3 DNA: TGTGCCACCAGCAGAGGTGGGGGGTCCTTTTGGGATACGCAGTATTTT. It translates to CATSRGGGSFWDTQYF.

The chain couples TRBV6-1 to TRBJ2-1; no clear D gene. In germline, CDR1 is MNHNS, CDR2 SASEGT. Trimming removed 2 bases from V and 0 bases from J, with 11 bases in between. This CDR3 region has 16 residues. In DNA, the CDR3 is TGTGCCAGCAGTGAATTCCCCCCGAGCTCCTACAATGAGCAGTTCTTC. Translation gives CASSEFPPSSYNEQFF.

The V and J genes are TRBV12-5 and TRBJ1-5, with 9 bases that match TRBD1. Germline V gene data show CDR1 as LGHNT and CDR2 as FRNRAP. Losses at the gene ends were 5 bases for V and 12 bases for J; bases not matched to a gene: 8. The CDR3 is 13 amino acids. The CDR3 here is CASGIGQGNHQHF. CDR3 bases: TGTGCTAGTGGTATCGGACAGGGGAATCACCAGCATTTT.

The gene calls are TRBV27 and TRBJ2-7; TRBD2 is a possible D gene (5 bases). The germline gives CDR1 MNHEY, CDR2 SMNVEV (reference sequence). V was cut by 6 bases and J by 3 bases, with 15 bases left in between. This CDR3 has 14 amino acids. Here the CDR3 reads CASSPSQRSYEQYF. The CDR3 nucleotides read TGTGCCAGCAGCCCAAGCCAGCGGAGCTACGAGCAGTACTTC.